This T cell receptor beta chain was sequenced for a study of blood T cells in healthy people across ages. For every donor, a draw yielded roughly 10 milliliters of peripheral blood. As to this clonotype: No antigen is known for it.

Whole-study findings and limits: In older individuals, TCR beta diversity per million T cells was lower, falling roughly linearly with age. PBMCs were not sorted, which prevented a conclusive comparison of naive versus antigen-experienced cells.

Combining a sample-barcoded 5' primer with a J-beta primer mix, a second PCR ran for roughly 6 to 11 cycles. TCRdb processed the 5' RACE reads anew with MiXCR; each CDR3 protein has one entry. In the table there are about 1.8 million distinct CDR3 sequences, about 50% of which are singletons. V trimming: 2 bases; J trimming: 5 bases; junction bases outside the gene matches: 7. The V gene's germline CDR1 is ENHRY and CDR2 SYGVKD. This CDR3 region has 15 residues. This clonotype was obtained from a woman aged 40 to 55 in good health. The gene calls are TRBV10-3 and TRBJ2-5; 8 bases map to TRBD1. The sample comprised blood. DNA for the CDR3: TGTGCCATCAGTGAGACCCAGGGGGCACGGGAGACCCAGTACTTC. It yields the protein CAISETQGARETQYF.